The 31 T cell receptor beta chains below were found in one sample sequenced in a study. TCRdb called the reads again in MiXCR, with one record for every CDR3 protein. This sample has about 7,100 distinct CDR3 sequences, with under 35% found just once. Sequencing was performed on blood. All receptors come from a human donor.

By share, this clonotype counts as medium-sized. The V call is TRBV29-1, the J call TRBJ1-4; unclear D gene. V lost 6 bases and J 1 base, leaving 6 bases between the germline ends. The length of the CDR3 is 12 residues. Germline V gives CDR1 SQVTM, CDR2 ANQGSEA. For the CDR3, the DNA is TGCAGCGTACTGGGAACTAATGAAAAACTGTTTTTT. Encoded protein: CSVLGTNEKLFF.

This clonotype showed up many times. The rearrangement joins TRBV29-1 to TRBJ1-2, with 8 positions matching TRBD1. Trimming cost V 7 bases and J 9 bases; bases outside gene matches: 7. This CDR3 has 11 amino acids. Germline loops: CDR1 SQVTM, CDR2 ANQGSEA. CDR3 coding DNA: TGCAGCGGACTGACAGGGGCTAGCTACACCTTC. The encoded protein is CSGLTGASYTF.

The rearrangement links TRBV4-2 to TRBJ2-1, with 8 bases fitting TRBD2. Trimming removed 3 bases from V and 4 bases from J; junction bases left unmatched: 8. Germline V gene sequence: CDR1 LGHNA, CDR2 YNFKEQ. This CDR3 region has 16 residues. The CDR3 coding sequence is TGTGCCAGCAGCCAGACCGGGACTAGTCTTTACAATGAGCAGTTCTTC. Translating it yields CASSQTGTSLYNEQFF.

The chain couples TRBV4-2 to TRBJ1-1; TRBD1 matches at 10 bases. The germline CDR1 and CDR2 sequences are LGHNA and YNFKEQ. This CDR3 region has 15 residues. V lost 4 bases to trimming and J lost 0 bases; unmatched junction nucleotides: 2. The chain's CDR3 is CASSLDRGMNTEAFF. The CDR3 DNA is TGTGCCAGCAGCCTGGACAGGGGGATGAACACTGAAGCTTTCTTT.

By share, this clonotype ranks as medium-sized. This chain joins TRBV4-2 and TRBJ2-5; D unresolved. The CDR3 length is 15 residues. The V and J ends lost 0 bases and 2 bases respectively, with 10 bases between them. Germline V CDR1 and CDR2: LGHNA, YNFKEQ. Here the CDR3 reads CASSQDQVIQETQYF. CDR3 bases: TGTGCCAGCAGCCAAGATCAAGTGATTCAAGAGACCCAGTACTTC.

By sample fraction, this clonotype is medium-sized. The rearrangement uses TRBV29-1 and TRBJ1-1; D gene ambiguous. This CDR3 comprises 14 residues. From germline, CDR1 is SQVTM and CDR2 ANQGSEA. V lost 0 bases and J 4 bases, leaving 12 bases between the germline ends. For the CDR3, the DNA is TGCAGCGTTGAAGAAACCCCTGGCTTCACTGAAGCTTTCTTT. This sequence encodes CSVEETPGFTEAFF.

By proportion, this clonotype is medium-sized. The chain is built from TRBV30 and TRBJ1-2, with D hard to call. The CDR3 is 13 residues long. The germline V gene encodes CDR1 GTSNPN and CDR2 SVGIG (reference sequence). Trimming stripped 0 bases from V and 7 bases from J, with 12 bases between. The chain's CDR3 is CAWSVTESGGYTF. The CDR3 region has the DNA TGTGCCTGGAGTGTTACAGAGTCCGGTGGCTACACCTTC.

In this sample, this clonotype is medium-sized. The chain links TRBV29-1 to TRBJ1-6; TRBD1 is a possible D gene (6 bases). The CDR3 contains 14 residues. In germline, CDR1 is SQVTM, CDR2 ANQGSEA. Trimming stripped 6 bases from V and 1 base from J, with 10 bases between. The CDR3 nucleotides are TGCAGCGTATCACAGGGATCCTATAATTCACCCCTCCACTTT. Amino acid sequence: CSVSQGSYNSPLHF.

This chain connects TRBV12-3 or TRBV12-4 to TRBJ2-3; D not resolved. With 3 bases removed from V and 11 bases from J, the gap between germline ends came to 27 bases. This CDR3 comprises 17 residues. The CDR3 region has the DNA TGTGCCAGCAGTTTCTTACCCGCAACGACTTATAACAATGAGCAGTATTTT. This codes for CASSFLPATTYNNEQYF.

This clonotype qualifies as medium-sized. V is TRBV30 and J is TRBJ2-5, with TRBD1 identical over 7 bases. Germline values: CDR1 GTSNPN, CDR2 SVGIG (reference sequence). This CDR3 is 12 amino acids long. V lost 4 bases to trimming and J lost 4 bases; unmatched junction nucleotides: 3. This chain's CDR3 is CAWTSGGETQYF. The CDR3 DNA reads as TGTGCCTGGACATCAGGGGGAGAGACCCAGTACTTC.

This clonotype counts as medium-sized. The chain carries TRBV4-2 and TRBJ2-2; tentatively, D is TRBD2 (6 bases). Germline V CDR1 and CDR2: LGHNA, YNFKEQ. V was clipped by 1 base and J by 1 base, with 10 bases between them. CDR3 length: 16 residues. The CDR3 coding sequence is TGTGCCAGCAGCCAAGTAGGTAGCGGGAACACCGGGGAGCTGTTTTTT. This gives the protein CASSQVGSGNTGELFF.

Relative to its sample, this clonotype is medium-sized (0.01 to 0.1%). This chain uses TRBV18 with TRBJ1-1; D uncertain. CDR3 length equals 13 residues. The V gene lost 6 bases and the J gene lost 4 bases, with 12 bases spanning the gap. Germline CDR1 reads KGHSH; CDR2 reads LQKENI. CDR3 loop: CASSRTELTEAFF. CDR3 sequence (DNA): TGTGCCAGCTCGCGTACAGAGCTCACTGAAGCTTTCTTT. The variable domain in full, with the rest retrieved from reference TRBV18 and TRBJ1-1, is NAGVMQNPRHLVRRRGQEARLRCSPMKGHSHVYWYRQLPEEGLKFMVYLQKENIIDESGMPKERFSAEFPKEGPSILRIQQVVRGDSAAYFCASSRTELTEAFFGQGTRLTVV.

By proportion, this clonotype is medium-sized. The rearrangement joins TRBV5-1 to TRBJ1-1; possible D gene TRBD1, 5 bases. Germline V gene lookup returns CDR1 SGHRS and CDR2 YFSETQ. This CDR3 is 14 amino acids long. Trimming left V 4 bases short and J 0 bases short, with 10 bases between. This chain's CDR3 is CASSPGPMNTEAFF. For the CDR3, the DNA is TGCGCCAGCAGCCCGGGACCCATGAACACTGAAGCTTTCTTT.

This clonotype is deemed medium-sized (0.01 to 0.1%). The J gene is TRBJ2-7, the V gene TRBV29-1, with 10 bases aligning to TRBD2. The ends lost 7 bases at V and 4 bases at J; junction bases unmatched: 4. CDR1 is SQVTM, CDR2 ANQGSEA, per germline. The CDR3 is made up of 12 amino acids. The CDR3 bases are TGCAGCGCTAGGACTAGCGGATACGAGCAGTACTTC. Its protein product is CSARTSGYEQYF.

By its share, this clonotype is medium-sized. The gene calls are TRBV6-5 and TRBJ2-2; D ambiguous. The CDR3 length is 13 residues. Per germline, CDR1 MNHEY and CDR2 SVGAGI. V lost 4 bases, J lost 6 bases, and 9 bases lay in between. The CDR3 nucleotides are TGTGCCAGCAGTTTCGACTCTCCCGGGGAGCTGTTTTTT. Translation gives CASSFDSPGELFF.

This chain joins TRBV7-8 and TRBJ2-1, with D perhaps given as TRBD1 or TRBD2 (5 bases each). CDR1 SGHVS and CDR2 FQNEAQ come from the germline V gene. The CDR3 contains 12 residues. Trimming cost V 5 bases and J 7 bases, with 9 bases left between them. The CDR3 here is CASSEGLNEQFF. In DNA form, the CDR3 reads TGTGCCAGCAGCGAGGGGCTAAATGAGCAGTTCTTC.

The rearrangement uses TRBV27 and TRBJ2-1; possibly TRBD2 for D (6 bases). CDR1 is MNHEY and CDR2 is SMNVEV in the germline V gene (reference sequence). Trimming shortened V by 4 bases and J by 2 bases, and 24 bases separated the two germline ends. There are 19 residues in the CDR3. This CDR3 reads CASSSISGRHGGTYNEQFF. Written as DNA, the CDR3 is TGTGCCAGCAGTTCGATAAGCGGCCGCCATGGAGGGACCTACAATGAGCAGTTCTTC.

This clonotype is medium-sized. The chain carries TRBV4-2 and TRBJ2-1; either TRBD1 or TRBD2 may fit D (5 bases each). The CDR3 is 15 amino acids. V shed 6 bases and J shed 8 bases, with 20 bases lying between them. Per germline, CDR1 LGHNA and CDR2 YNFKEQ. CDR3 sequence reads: CASSQRLGTADEQFF. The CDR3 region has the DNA TGTGCCAGCAGTCAAAGACTCGGGACGGCAGATGAGCAGTTCTTC.

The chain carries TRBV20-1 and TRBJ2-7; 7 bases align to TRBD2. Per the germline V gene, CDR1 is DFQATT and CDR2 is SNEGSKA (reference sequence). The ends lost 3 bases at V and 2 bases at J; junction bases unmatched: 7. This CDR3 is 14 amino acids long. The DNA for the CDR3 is TGCAGTGCTAGGGGGTTAGGGAGGGCCTACGAGCAGTACTTC. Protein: CSARGLGRAYEQYF.

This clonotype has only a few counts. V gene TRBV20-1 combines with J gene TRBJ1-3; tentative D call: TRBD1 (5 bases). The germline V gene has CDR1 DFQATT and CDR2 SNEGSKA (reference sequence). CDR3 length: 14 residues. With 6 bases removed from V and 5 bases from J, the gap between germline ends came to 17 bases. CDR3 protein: CSAARPDTRNTIYF. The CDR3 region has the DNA TGCAGTGCCGCGAGGCCGGACACGAGAAACACCATATATTTT.

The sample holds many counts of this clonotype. CDR3 in amino acids: CSAWVTSGGYYEQYF. As DNA, the CDR3 is TGCAGTGCCTGGGTCACTAGCGGGGGCTACTACGAGCAGTACTTC. The chain is built from TRBV20-1 and TRBJ2-7; 11 bases map to TRBD2. V lost 6 bases to trimming and J lost 3 bases; unmatched junction nucleotides: 10. The CDR3 covers 15 residues. Germline assignment: CDR1 DFQATT and CDR2 SNEGSKA (reference sequence).

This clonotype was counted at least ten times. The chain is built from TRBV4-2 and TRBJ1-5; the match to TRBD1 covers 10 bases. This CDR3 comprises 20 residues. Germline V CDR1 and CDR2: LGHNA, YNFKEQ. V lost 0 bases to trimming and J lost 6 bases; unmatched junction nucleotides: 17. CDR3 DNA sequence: TGTGCCAGCAGCCAAGAAGGGGCGATCTCGGGACAGGGGTTCCGTCAGCCCCAGCATTTT. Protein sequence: CASSQEGAISGQGFRQPQHF.

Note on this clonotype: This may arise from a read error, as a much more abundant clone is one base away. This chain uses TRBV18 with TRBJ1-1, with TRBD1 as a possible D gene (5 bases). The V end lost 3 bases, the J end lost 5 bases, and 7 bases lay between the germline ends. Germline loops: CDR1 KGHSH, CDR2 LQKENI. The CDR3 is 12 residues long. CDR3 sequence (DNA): TGTGCCAGCTCACCCGGGACGACTGAAGCTTTCTTT. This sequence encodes CASSPGTTEAFF. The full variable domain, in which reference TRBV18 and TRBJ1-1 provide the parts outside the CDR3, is NAGVMQNPRHLVRRRGQEARLRCSPMKGHSHVYWYRQLPEEGLKFMVYLQKENIIDESGMPKERFSAEFPKEGPSILRIQQVVRGDSAAYFCASSPGTTEAFFGQGTRLTVV.

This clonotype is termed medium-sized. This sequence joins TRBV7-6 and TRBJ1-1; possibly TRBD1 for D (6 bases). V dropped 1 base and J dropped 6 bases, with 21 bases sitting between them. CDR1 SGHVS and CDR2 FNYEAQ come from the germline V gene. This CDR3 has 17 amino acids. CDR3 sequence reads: CASSLDRWGGNRAEAFF. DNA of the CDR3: TGTGCCAGCAGCTTAGATCGCTGGGGGGGCAATAGGGCTGAAGCTTTCTTT.

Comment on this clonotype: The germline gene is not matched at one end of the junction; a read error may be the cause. In nucleotides, the CDR3 is TGTACCAGCTGCTTAGGACTAGCGGGTTTGGATACGCAGTATTTT. Amino acid sequence: CTSCLGLAGLDTQYF. The chain uses TRBV7-8 and TRBJ2-3; TRBD2 matches at 11 bases. Germline CDR1 SGHVS, CDR2 FQNEAQ. The CDR3 has 15 residues.

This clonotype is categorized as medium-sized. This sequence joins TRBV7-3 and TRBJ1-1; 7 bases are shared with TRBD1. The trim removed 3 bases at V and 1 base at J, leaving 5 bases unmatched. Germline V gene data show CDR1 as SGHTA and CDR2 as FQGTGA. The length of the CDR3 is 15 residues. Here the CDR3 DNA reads TGTGCCAGCAGCTTCGGGGGACAGAAGAACACTGAAGCTTTCTTT. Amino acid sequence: CASSFGGQKNTEAFF.

The chain's CDR3 is CSVEDTSGLGEKLFF. The CDR3 DNA sequence: TGCAGCGTTGAAGATACCTCAGGACTGGGAGAAAAACTGTTTTTT. The gene calls are TRBV29-1 and TRBJ1-4; D is ambiguous. Germline lookup yields CDR1 SQVTM and CDR2 ANQGSEA. Trimming cost V 0 bases and J 8 bases, with 16 bases left between them. The CDR3 extends over 15 amino acids.

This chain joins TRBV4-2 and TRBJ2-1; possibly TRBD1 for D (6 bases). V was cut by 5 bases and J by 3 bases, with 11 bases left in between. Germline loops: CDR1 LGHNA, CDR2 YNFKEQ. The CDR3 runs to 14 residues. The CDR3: CASSTGLNYNEQFF. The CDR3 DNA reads TGTGCCAGCAGCACAGGGCTCAACTACAATGAGCAGTTCTTC.

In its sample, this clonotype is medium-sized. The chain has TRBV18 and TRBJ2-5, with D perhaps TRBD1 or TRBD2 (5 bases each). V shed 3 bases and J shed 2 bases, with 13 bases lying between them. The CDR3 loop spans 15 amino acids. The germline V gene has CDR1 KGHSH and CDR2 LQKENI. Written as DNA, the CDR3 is TGTGCCAGCTCACCGGCCGGGACGGAACAAGAGACCCAGTACTTC. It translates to CASSPAGTEQETQYF.

CDR3 bases: TGCAGTGCTAGGAGGGAGGACTATGGCTACACTGAAGCTTTCTTT. Amino acid sequence: CSARREDYGYTEAFF. J is TRBJ1-1 and V is TRBV20-1; no firm D call. Germline V lookup: CDR1 DFQATT, CDR2 SNEGSKA (reference sequence). The CDR3 spans 15 residues. The V gene lost 3 bases and the J gene lost 3 bases, with 17 bases spanning the gap.

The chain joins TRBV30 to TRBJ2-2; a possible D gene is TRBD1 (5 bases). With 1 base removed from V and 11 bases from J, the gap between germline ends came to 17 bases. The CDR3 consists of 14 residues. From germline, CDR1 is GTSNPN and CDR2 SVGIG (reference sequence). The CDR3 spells CAWSAAIRALELFF. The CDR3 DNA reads TGTGCCTGGAGTGCAGCCATCAGGGCGTTAGAGCTGTTTTTT.